The following is a TCR beta chain sequence with its context. This clonotype has just a few counts. Its specific antigen is unknown. The record has no base qualities; no much larger clone is one base away. Compared with germline, V lacks 6 bases and J lacks 6 bases; bases without a gene match: 13. The CDR3 holds 16 amino acids from the cysteine to the phenylalanine. Just the 48-base CDR3 DNA is kept, in frame starting at base 1. The germline V gene (reference sequence) sets CDR1 to LNHDA and CDR2 to SQIVND. The library relied on PCR. Sequencer: Illumina HiSeq 2500. TCR libraries were prepared with molecular barcoding, using unique molecular identifiers to normalize TCRbeta repertoire quantification. TCRdb reworked the public reads: Q25 trimming with fastp, MiXCR clone assembly, productive beta chains retained. Identical CDR3 proteins give one entry, which carries the most common genes and DNA. Here the sample has about 610,000 distinct CDR3 sequences; 8% to 11% occur a single time. The ten largest clones represent about 4.2% of the sample.

These data are taken from a study of T-cell reconstitution after alpha-beta-depleted transplantation in children (dated by TCRdb to about 2016). Concerning the study at large: Using TCR repertoire profiling, the study followed T-cell immune reconstitution in a quantitative way in children after TCRalphabeta/CD19-depleted allogeneic hematopoietic cell transplantation.

The receptor comes from a human donor who donated a stem cell graft to a child with acute myeloid leukemia. Sequenced here: PBMCs from the stem cell graft donor, sampled from the stem cell graft. The rearranged segments are TRBV19 and TRBJ1-5; 8 bases in the junction line up with TRBD1. This receptor has the CDR3 CASRMIGQGDSQPQHF. The DNA is TGTGCCAGTAGGATGATTGGACAGGGTGATTCTCAGCCCCAGCATTTT.